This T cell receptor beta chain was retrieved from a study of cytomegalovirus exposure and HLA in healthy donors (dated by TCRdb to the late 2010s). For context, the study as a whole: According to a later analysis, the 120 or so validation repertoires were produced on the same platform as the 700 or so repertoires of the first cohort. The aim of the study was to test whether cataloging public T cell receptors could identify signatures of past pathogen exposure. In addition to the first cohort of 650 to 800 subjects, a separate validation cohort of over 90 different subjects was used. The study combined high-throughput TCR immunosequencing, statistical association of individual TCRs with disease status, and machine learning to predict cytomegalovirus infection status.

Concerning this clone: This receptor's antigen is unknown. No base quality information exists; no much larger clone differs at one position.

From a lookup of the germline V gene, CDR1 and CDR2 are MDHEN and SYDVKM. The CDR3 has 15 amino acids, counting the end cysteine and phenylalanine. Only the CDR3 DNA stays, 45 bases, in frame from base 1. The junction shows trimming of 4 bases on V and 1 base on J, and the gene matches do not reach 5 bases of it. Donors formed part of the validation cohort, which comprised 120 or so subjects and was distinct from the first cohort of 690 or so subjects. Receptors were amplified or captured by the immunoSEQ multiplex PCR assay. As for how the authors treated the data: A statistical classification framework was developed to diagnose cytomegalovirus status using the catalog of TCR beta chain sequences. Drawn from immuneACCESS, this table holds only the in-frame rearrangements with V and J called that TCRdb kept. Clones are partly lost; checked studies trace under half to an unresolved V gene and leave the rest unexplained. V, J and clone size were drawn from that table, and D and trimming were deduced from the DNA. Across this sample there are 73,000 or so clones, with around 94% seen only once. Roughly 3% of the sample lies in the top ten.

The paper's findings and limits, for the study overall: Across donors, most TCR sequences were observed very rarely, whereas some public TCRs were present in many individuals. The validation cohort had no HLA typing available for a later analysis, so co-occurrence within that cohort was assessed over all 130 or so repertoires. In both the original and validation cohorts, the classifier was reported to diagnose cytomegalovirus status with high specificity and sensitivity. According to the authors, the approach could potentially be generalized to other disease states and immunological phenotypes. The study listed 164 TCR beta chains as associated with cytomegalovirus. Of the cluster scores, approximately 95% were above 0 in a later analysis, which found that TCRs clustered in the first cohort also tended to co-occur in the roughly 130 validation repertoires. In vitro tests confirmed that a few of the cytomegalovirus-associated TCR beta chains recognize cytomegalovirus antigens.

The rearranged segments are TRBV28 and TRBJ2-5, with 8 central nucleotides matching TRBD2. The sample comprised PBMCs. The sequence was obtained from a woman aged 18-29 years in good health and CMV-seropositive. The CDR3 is CASSSPTSVQETQYF. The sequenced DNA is TGTGCCAGCAGTTCACCGACTAGCGTCCAAGAGACCCAGTACTTC.